Each of the 24 T cell receptor beta chains below was sequenced from the same sample in a study of CD4 T cell repertoires in COVID-19. These memory T cells were uncultured and sequenced directly after ex vivo isolation. Profiling relied on immunoSEQ multiplex PCR, and the TCRdb table lists in-frame clones only, not all of them. The sample includes about 22,000 clones, around nine tenths of them seen just once. The material was central memory CD4+ T cells from blood, obtained before the COVID-19 pandemic. The receptors were gathered from a human donor who had COVID-19.

V is TRBV6-5 and J is TRBJ2-1; the match to TRBD2 covers 9 bases. Trimming took 5 bases from V and 6 from J; bases not matched to a gene: 8. CDR3 length equals 15 residues. CDR1 is MNHEY and CDR2 is SVGAGI in the germline V gene. The CDR3 here is CASSASSGVTNEQFF. The DNA of the CDR3 is TGTGCCAGCAGTGCCTCTAGCGGGGTTACCAATGAGCAGTTCTTC.

This chain uses TRBV2 with TRBJ1-5, with 8 positions matching TRBD1. This CDR3 comprises 15 residues. The germline gives CDR1 SNHLY, CDR2 FYNNEI. Losses at the gene ends were 9 bases for V and 8 bases for J; bases not matched to a gene: 15. The DNA of the CDR3 is TGTGCCAGTCTCTTGACAGGGGCCTCGAGTGAGCCCCAGCATTTT. This sequence encodes CASLLTGASSEPQHF.

This chain links TRBV4-2 with TRBJ1-5, with TRBD1 matching over 8 bases. The germline V gene encodes CDR1 LGHNA and CDR2 YNFKEQ. The CDR3 has 13 amino acids. V shed 4 bases and J 5 bases; nucleotides not matched to a gene: 1. The CDR3 reads CASSPDRDQPQHF. The CDR3 nucleotides read TGTGCCAGCAGCCCGGACAGGGATCAGCCCCAGCATTTT.

The V gene is TRBV12-5, the J gene TRBJ2-7; 11 bases agree with TRBD2. CDR3 size: 15 residues. After removal of 6 bases from V and 5 bases from J, the junction contained 9 bases not matched to a gene. CDR1 is LGHNT, CDR2 FRNRAP, per germline. CDR3 coding DNA: TGTGCTAGTGGCCCGTCTAGCGGGGGGCGAGACGAGCAGTACTTC. Protein product: CASGPSSGGRDEQYF.

The chain carries TRBV11-2 and TRBJ1-2; no definite D call. Germline V CDR1 and CDR2: SGHAT, FQNNGV. Trimming pared 5 bases from V and 6 bases from J, leaving 10 bases between. The CDR3 has 12 residues. The chain's CDR3 is CASSPLSDGYTF. CDR3 nucleotide sequence: TGTGCCAGCAGCCCGCTGTCAGATGGCTACACCTTC. Supplemented by reference TRBV11-2 and TRBJ1-2, the full variable domain reads EAGVAQSPRYKIIEKRQSVAFWCNPISGHATLYWYQQILGQGPKLLIQFQNNGVVDDSQLPKDRFSAERLKGVDSTLKIQPAKLEDSAVYLCASSPLSDGYTFGSGTRLTVV.

V usage is TRBV7-2 and J usage is TRBJ2-3, with 14 bases matching TRBD2. J was trimmed by 6 bases and V by 5 bases; bases with no gene match: 10. This CDR3 is built from 17 residues. Germline V gene lookup returns CDR1 SGHTA and CDR2 FQGNSA. The DNA of the CDR3 is TGTGCCAGCAGCCTCCCTGGGACTAGCGGGAGAAGTGATACGCAGTATTTT. Translation gives CASSLPGTSGRSDTQYF.

The J gene is TRBJ2-3, the V gene TRBV19; 12 positions agree with TRBD2. CDR3 size: 17 residues. The germline V gene has CDR1 LNHDA and CDR2 SQIVND (reference sequence). J gave up 7 bases and V 5 bases, and 13 bases lay outside the gene matches. The CDR3 nucleotides read TGTGCCAGTAGTCGGGGCCTAGCGGGAGGGCCCTCACATACGCAGTATTTT. It yields the protein CASSRGLAGGPSHTQYF.

The rearrangement uses TRBV6-5 and TRBJ2-5; 12 bases are a match to TRBD2. CDR1 is MNHEY, CDR2 SVGAGI, per germline. The CDR3 runs to 14 residues. V lost 5 bases, J lost 5 bases, and 3 bases stayed unmatched. DNA of the CDR3: TGTGCCAGCAGTCAGACTAGCGGGGGTGAGACCCAGTACTTC. Translation: CASSQTSGGETQYF.

This chain links TRBV5-1 with TRBJ2-1; TRBD1 matches 8 bases. This CDR3 has 15 amino acids. The V gene's germline CDR1 is SGHRS and CDR2 YFSETQ. J was trimmed by 6 bases and V by 4 bases; bases with no gene match: 9. This CDR3 is CASSPGTGRFNEQFF. The CDR3 DNA is TGCGCCAGCAGCCCCGGGACAGGTCGATTCAATGAGCAGTTCTTC.

The CDR3 DNA sequence: TGTGCCAGTAGACTAGCGGGAGGGCCAGAGACCCAGTACTTC. It encodes CASRLAGGPETQYF. V is TRBV19 and J is TRBJ2-5; TRBD2 matches at 13 bases. CDR3 size: 14 residues. V dropped 6 bases and J dropped 4; count of bases not matched to a gene: 2. CDR1 is LNHDA and CDR2 is SQIVND in the germline V gene (reference sequence).

V is TRBV10-3 and J is TRBJ2-1; 12 nucleotides line up with TRBD2. The CDR3 covers 16 residues. V shed 4 bases, J shed 7 bases, and the junction held 8 bases outside the gene matches. Per germline, CDR1 ENHRY and CDR2 SYGVKD. CDR3 sequence (DNA): TGTGCCATCAGTGCTAGCGGGAGGGCCCAGGGGAATGAGCAGTTCTTC. Translating it yields CAISASGRAQGNEQFF.

V and J are TRBV5-4 and TRBJ2-1; 7 bases fit TRBD2. V shed 2 bases and J 5 bases; nucleotides not matched to a gene: 7. The CDR3 runs to 15 residues. The germline gives CDR1 SGHNT, CDR2 YYREEE (reference sequence). This CDR3 reads CASSFDTGGHNEQFF. In DNA form, the CDR3 reads TGTGCCAGCAGCTTCGATACGGGAGGTCACAATGAGCAGTTCTTC.

The chain is built from TRBV30 and TRBJ2-3, with 8 bases identical to TRBD1. The CDR3 is made up of 18 amino acids. Trimming removed 0 bases from V and 0 bases from J; junction bases left unmatched: 11. Germline-derived CDR1 and CDR2 are GTSNPN and SVGIG (reference sequence). The CDR3 DNA follows: TGTGCCTGGAGTGTACTCCCGGGACAGGTCCGAAGCACAGATACGCAGTATTTT. It codes for CAWSVLPGQVRSTDTQYF.

This rearrangement joins TRBV19 to TRBJ2-7; possibly TRBD2 for D (6 bases). CDR1 LNHDA and CDR2 SQIVND come from the germline V gene (reference sequence). CDR3 length equals 15 residues. Between the trimmed V and J ends, which lost 2 bases and 0 bases, there was a span of 11 bases. The CDR3 DNA reads as TGTGCCAGTAGTATAACTAGCAGCCGCTCCTACGAGCAGTACTTC. Translated: CASSITSSRSYEQYF.

The V and J genes are TRBV28 and TRBJ1-2; 7 positions agree with TRBD1. Germline lookup yields CDR1 MDHEN and CDR2 SYDVKM. The ends lost 4 bases at V and 5 bases at J; junction bases unmatched: 4. The CDR3 has 13 residues. CDR3: CASSSGQPYGYTF. The CDR3, as DNA: TGTGCCAGCAGTTCGGGACAGCCTTATGGCTACACCTTC.

The chain couples TRBV7-9 to TRBJ2-2; TRBD1 might be the D (5 bases). This CDR3 is built from 13 residues. Germline CDR1 is SEHNR and CDR2 is FQNEAQ (reference sequence). The germline V and J ends were trimmed by 5 bases and 7 bases, with 11 bases remaining between them. CDR3: CASSTQGSGELFF. CDR3 coding DNA: TGTGCCAGCAGCACCCAGGGTAGCGGGGAGCTGTTTTTT.

The chain is built from TRBV7-6 and TRBJ1-2, with 8 bases that match TRBD1. The CDR3 totals 16 residues. With V trimmed by 5 bases and J by 2 bases, 10 bases remained unmatched. Looked up from germline, CDR1 is SGHVS and CDR2 is FNYEAQ. For the CDR3, the DNA is TGTGCCAGCAGCAGGAATCGGACAGGGTCGAACTATGGCTACACCTTC. Protein sequence: CASSRNRTGSNYGYTF.

This chain joins TRBV11-2 and TRBJ2-1, with 11 bases aligning to TRBD2. Looked up from germline, CDR1 is SGHAT and CDR2 is FQNNGV. This CDR3 comprises 12 residues. The V segment lost 5 bases and the J segment 14 bases; nucleotides outside the gene matches: 5. The CDR3 sequence: CASSIPGLAEFF. The CDR3 DNA follows: TGTGCCAGCAGCATACCGGGACTAGCGGAGTTCTTC. The full variable domain, in which reference TRBV11-2 and TRBJ2-1 provide the parts outside the CDR3, is EAGVAQSPRYKIIEKRQSVAFWCNPISGHATLYWYQQILGQGPKLLIQFQNNGVVDDSQLPKDRFSAERLKGVDSTLKIQPAKLEDSAVYLCASSIPGLAEFFGPGTRLTVL.

J is TRBJ2-7 and V is TRBV29-1; the match to TRBD2 covers 13 bases. The CDR3 contains 13 residues. Trimming at V came to 5 bases and at J to 3 bases, leaving 1 base not matched to a gene. Germline V gene sequence: CDR1 SQVTM, CDR2 ANQGSEA. CDR3 sequence (DNA): TGCAGCGTTCGGACTAGCGGGAGCTACGAGCAGTACTTC. This translates into CSVRTSGSYEQYF.

J is TRBJ1-1 and V is TRBV5-1; the match to TRBD1 covers 8 bases. Losses at the gene ends were 1 base for V and 3 bases for J; bases not matched to a gene: 5. Germline loops: CDR1 SGHRS, CDR2 YFSETQ. The CDR3 is 15 amino acids. The CDR3 is CASSLTGGGYTEAFF. Written as DNA, the CDR3 is TGCGCCAGCAGCTTGACAGGGGGTGGGTACACTGAAGCTTTCTTT. Combining the CDR3 with reference TRBV5-1 and TRBJ1-1 gives the whole variable domain KAGVTQTPRYLIKTRGQQVTLSCSPISGHRSVSWYQQTPGQGLQFLFEYFSETQRNKGNFPGRFSGRQFSNSRSEMNVSTLELGDSALYLCASSLTGGGYTEAFFGQGTRLTVV.

The V and J genes are TRBV19 and TRBJ1-2; D unresolved. The V end was cut by 3 bases, the J end by 3 bases, with 11 bases between. Germline CDR1 reads LNHDA; CDR2 reads SQIVND (reference sequence). The CDR3 length is 14 residues. CDR3 loop: CASSMGGPDYGYTF. Written as DNA, the CDR3 is TGTGCCAGTAGTATGGGAGGGCCGGACTATGGCTACACCTTC.

This clone was recorded a few times. The chain joins TRBV10-3 to TRBJ1-1; D gene uncertain. The CDR3 is 13 residues long. Germline CDR1 and CDR2: ENHRY and SYGVKD. Trimming stripped 6 bases from V and 3 bases from J, with 11 bases between. In DNA, the CDR3 is TGTGCCATCAGGAGCGGCACCTACACTGAAGCTTTCTTT. This codes for CAIRSGTYTEAFF.

The count of this clone is one. This rearrangement joins TRBV7-9 to TRBJ1-2, with D maybe TRBD1 (5 bases). V dropped 5 bases and J dropped 7 bases, with 11 bases sitting between them. The CDR3 has 12 residues. Germline-derived CDR1 and CDR2 are SEHNR and FQNEAQ (reference sequence). The CDR3 DNA reads TGTGCCAGCAGCGCGGGGCTACCTGGCTACACCTTC. Translated, it gives CASSAGLPGYTF.

This chain connects TRBV5-1 to TRBJ2-7, with 10 bases that match TRBD2. The CDR3 totals 16 residues. The V and J ends lost 0 bases and 2 bases, in that order; junction bases with no gene match: 5. Germline lookup yields CDR1 SGHRS and CDR2 YFSETQ. CDR3 sequence (DNA): TGCGCCAGCAGCTTGGGGGTAGCGGGGGGTACCTACGAGCAGTACTTC. It encodes CASSLGVAGGTYEQYF.